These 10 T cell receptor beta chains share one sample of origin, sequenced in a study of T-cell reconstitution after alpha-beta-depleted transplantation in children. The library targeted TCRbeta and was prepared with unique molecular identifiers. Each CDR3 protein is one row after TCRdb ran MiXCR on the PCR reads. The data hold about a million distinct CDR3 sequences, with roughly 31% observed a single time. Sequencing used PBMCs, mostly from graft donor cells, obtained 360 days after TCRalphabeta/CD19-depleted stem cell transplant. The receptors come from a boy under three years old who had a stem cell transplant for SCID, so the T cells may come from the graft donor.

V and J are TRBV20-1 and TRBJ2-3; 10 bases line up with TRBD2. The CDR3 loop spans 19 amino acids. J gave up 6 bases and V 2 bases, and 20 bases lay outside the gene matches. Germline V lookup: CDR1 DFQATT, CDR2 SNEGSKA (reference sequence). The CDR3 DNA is TGCAGTGCTAGACCCCTGCATCCCCCTCTAGCGGGGGCGTTGGATACGCAGTATTTT. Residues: CSARPLHPPLAGALDTQYF.

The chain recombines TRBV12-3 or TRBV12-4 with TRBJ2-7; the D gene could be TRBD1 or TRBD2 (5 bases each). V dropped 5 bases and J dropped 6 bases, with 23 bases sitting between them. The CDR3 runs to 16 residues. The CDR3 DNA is TGTGCCAGCAGTCCCCGGTGGGGACGGACTCTTGCCGAGCAGTACTTC. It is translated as CASSPRWGRTLAEQYF.

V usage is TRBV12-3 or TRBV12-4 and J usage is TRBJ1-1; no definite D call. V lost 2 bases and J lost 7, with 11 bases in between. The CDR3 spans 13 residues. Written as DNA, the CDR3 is TGTGCCAGCAGTTTACTTTTGAATCTTGAAGCTTTCTTT. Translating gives CASSLLLNLEAFF.

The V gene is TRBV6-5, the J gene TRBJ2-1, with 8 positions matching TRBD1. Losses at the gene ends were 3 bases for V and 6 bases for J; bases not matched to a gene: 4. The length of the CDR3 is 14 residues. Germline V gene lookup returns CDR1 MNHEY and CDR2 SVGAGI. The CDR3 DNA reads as TGTGCCAGCAGTTATCAGGGGGCAAGCAATGAGCAGTTCTTC. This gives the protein CASSYQGASNEQFF.

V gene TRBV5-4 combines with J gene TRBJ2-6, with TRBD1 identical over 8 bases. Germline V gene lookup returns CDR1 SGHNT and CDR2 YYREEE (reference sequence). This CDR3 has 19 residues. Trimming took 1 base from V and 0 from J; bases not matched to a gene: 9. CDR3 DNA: TGTGCCAGCAGCTTGATTACCGGGACAGGAATCTCTGGGGCCAACGTCCTGACTTTC. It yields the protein CASSLITGTGISGANVLTF. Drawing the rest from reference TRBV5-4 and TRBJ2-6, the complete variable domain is ETGVTQSPTHLIKTRGQQVTLRCSSQSGHNTVSWYQQALGQGPQFIFQYYREEENGRGNFPPRFSGLQFPNYSSELNVNALELDDSALYLCASSLITGTGISGANVLTFGAGSRLTVL.

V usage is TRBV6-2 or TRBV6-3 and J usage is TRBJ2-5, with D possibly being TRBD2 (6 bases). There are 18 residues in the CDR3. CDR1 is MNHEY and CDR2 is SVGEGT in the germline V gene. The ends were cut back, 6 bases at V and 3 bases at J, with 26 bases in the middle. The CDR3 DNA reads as TGTGCCAGCAGCGACCTTGCCGGGGACTTAAGGACGGAAGAGACCCAGTACTTC. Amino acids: CASSDLAGDLRTEETQYF.

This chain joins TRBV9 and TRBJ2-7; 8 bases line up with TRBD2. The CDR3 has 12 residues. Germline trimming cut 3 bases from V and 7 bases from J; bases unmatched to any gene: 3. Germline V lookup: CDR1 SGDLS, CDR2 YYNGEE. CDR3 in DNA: TGTGCCAGCAGCGGGGGACTAGGGGAGCAGTACTTC. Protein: CASSGGLGEQYF.

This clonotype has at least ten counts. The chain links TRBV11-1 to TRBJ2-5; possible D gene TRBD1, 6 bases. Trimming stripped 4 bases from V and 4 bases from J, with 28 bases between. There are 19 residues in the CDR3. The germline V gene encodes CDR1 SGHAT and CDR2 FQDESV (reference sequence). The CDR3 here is CASSSTDRLLRPGVETQYF. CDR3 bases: TGTGCCAGCAGCTCAACCGACCGACTGCTGCGTCCAGGGGTAGAGACCCAGTACTTC.

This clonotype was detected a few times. The CDR3 DNA reads TGCGCCAGCAGCTTGGGGCCTCCCTCCGCCTACAATGAGCAGTTCTTC. Protein product: CASSLGPPSAYNEQFF. The chain recombines TRBV5-1 with TRBJ2-1; D remains ambiguous. The V end was cut by 0 bases, the J end by 2 bases, with 12 bases between. The CDR3 extends over 16 amino acids. Per germline, CDR1 SGHRS and CDR2 YFSETQ. The variable domain in full, completed from reference TRBV5-1 and TRBJ2-1, reads KAGVTQTPRYLIKTRGQQVTLSCSPISGHRSVSWYQQTPGQGLQFLFEYFSETQRNKGNFPGRFSGRQFSNSRSEMNVSTLELGDSALYLCASSLGPPSAYNEQFFGPGTRLTVL.

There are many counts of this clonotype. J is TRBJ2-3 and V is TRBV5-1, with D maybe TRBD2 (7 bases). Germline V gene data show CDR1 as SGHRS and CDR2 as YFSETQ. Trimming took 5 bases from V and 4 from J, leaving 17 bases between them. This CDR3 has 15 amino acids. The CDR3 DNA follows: TGCGCCAGCAGGCCGGGGGGCCGTTTGGCAGATACGCAGTATTTT. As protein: CASRPGGRLADTQYF.